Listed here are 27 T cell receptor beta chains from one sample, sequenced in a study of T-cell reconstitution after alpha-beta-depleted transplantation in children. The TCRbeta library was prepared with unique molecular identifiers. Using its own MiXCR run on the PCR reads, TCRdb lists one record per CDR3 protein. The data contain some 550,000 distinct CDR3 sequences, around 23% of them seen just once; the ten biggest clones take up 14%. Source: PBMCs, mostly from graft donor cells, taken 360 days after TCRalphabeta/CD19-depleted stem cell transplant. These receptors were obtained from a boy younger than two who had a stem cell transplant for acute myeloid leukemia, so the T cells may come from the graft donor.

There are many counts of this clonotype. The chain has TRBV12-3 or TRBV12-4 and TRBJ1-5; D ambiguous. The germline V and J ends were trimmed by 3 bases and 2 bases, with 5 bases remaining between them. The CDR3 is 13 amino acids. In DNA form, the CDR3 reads TGTGCCAGCAGTTTCGGGGGCAATCAGCCCCAGCATTTT. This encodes CASSFGGNQPQHF.

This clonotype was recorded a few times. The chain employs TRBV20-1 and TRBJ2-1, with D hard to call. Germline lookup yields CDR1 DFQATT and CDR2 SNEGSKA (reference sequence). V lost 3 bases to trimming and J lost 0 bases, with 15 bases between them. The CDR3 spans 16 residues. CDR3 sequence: CSASPWGPSSYNEQFF. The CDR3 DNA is TGCAGTGCTAGTCCTTGGGGTCCCTCCTCCTACAATGAGCAGTTCTTC.

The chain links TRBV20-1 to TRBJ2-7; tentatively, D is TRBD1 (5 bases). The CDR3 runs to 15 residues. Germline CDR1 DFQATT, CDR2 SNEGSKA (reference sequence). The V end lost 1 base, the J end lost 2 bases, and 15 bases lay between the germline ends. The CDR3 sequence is CSARGEQASTYEQYF. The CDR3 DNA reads TGCAGTGCTAGAGGTGAACAGGCCTCCACCTACGAGCAGTACTTC.

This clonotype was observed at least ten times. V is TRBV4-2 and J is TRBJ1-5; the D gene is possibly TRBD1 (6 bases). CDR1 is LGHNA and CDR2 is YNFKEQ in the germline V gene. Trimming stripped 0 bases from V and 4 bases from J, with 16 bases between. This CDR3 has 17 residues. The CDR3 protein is CASSQEKGDIPNQPQHF. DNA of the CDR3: TGTGCCAGCAGCCAAGAAAAAGGGGACATACCTAATCAGCCCCAGCATTTT.

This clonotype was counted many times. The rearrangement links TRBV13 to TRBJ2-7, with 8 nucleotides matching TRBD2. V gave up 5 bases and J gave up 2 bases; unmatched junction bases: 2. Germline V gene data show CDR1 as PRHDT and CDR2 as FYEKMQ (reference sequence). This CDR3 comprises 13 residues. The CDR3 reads CASSPAGAYEQYF. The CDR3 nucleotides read TGTGCCAGCAGCCCAGCGGGGGCCTACGAGCAGTACTTC.

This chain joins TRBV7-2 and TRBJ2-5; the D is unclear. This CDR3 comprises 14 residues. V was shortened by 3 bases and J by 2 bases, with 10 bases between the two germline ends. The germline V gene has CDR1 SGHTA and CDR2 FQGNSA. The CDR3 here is CASSFSSRQETQYF. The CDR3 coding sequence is TGTGCCAGCAGCTTTAGTAGCAGACAAGAGACCCAGTACTTC.

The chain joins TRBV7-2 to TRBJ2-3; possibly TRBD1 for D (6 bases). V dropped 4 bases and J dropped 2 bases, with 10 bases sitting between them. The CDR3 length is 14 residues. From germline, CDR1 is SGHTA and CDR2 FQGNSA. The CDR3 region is CASSWGHTTDTQYF. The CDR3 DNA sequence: TGTGCCAGCAGCTGGGGACACACCACAGATACGCAGTATTTT.

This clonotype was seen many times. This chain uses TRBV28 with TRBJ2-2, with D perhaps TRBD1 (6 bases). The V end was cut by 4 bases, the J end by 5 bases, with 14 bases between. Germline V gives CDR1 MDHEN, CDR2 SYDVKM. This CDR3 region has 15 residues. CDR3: CASSSPLGQTGELFF. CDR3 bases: TGTGCCAGCAGTTCCCCCCTCGGACAGACCGGGGAGCTGTTTTTT.

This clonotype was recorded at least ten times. The CDR3 sequence is CASSRARMEQFF. The CDR3 region has the DNA TGTGCCAGCAGTCGCGCAAGAATGGAGCAGTTCTTC. The chain combines TRBV12-3 or TRBV12-4 with TRBJ2-1; D is unresolved. V was trimmed by 5 bases and J by 10 bases, leaving 12 bases between them. The CDR3 length is 12 residues.

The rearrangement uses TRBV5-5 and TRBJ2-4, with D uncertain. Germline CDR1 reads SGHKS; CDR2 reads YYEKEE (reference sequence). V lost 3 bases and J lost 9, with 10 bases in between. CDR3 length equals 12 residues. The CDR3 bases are TGTGCCAGCAGCTCGGATATGGGCATTCAGTACTTC. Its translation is CASSSDMGIQYF.

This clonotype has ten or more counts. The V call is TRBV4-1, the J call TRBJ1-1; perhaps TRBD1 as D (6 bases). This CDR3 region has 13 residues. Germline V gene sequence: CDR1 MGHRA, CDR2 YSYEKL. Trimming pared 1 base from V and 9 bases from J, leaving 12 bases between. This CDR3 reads CASSQGRQDKAFF. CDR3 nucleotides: TGCGCCAGCAGCCAAGGGAGACAGGATAAAGCTTTCTTT.

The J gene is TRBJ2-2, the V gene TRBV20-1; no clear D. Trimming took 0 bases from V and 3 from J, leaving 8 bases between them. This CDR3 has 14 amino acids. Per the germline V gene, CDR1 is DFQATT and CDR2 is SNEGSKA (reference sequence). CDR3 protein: CSAREWGYTGELFF. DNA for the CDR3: TGCAGTGCTAGAGAGTGGGGTTACACCGGGGAGCTGTTTTTT.

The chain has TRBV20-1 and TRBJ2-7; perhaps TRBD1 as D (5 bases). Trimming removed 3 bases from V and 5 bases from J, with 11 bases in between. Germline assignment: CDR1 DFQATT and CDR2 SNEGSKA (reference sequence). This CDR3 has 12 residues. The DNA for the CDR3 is TGCAGTGCTAGCGACAGCCTCCACGAGCAGTACTTC. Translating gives CSASDSLHEQYF.

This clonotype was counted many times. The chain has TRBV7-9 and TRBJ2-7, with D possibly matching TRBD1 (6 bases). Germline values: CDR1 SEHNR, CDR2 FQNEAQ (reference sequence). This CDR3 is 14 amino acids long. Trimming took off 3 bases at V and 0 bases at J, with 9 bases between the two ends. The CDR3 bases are TGTGCCAGCAGCTTCGACAGGCTCTCCTACGAGCAGTACTTC. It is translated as CASSFDRLSYEQYF.

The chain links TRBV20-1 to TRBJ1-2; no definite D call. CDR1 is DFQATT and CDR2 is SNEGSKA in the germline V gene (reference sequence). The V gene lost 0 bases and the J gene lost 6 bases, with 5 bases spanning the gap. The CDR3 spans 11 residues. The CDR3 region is CSAREGNGYTF. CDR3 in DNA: TGCAGTGCTAGAGAGGGGAATGGCTACACCTTC.

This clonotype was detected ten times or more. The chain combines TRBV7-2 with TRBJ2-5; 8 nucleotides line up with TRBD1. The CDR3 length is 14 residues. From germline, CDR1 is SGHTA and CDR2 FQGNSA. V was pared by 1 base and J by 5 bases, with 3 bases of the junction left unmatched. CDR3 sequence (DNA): TGTGCCAGCAGCTTAGACAGGGGGAGGGAGACCCAGTACTTC. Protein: CASSLDRGRETQYF.

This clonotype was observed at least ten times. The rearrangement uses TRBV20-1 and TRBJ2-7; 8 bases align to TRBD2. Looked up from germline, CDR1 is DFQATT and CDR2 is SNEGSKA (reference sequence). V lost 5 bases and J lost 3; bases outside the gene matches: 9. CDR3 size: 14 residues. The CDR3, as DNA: TGCAGTGCTTTAGCGGGGAGCGAAAACTACGAGCAGTACGTC. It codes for CSALAGSENYEQYV.

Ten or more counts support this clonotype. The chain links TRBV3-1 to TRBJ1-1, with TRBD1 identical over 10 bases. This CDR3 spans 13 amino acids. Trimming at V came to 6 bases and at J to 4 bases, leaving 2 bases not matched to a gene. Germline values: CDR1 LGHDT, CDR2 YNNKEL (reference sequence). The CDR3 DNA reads TGTGCCAGCAGTTGGGACAGGGGCACTGAAGCTTTCTTT. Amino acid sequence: CASSWDRGTEAFF.

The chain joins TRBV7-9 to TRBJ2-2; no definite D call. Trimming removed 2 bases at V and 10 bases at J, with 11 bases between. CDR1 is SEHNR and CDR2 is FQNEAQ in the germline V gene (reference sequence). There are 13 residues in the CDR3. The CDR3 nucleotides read TGTGCCAGCAGCTTACCGAGGTTCGAGGAGCTGTTTTTT. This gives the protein CASSLPRFEELFF.

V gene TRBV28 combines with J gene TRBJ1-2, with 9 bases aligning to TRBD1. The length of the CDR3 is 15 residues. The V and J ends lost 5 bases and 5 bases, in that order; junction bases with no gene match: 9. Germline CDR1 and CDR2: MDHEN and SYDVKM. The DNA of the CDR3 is TGTGCCAGCAGTCTGGACAGGGGATGGTTTTATGGCTACACCTTC. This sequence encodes CASSLDRGWFYGYTF.

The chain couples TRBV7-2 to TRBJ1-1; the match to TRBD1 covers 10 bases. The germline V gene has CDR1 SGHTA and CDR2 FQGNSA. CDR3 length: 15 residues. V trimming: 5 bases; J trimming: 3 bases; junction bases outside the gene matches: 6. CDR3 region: CASSQGQGSDTEAFF. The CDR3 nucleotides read TGTGCCAGCAGCCAGGGACAGGGGAGTGACACTGAAGCTTTCTTT.

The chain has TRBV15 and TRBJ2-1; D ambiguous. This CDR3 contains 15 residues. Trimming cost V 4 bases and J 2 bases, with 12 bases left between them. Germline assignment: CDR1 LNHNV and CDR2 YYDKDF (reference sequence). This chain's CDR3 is CATSKGTAAYNEQFF. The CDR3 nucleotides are TGTGCCACCAGCAAGGGAACAGCAGCCTACAATGAGCAGTTCTTC.

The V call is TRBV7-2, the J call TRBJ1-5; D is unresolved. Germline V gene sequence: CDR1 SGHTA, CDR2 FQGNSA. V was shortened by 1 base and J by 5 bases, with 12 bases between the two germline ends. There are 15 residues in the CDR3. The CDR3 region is CASSLVWGSDQPQHF. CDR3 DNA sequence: TGTGCCAGCAGCTTAGTCTGGGGTTCGGATCAGCCCCAGCATTTT.

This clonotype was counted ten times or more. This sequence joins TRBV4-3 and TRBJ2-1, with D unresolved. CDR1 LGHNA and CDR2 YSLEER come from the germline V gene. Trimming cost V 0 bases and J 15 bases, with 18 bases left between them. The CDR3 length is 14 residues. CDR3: CASSQELLVGHRFF. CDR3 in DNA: TGCGCCAGCAGCCAAGAATTGCTAGTCGGGCACCGGTTCTTC.

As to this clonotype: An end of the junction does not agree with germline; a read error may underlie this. CDR3 in DNA: TGTGCCAGAGCGGGTCAGAGCTCCTACAATGAGCAGTGCTTC. This codes for CARAGQSSYNEQCF. The chain uses TRBV27 and TRBJ2-1; D is possibly TRBD2 (6 bases). The CDR3 consists of 14 residues. The germline CDR1 and CDR2 sequences are MNHEY and SMNVEV (reference sequence).

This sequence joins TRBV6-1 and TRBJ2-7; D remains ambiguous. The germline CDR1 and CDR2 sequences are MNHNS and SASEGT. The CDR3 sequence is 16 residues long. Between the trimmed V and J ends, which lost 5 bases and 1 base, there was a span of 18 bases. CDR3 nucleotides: TGTGCCAGCAGTCCTGTGGTCCCCCGCTTGTCCTACGAGCAGTACTTC. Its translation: CASSPVVPRLSYEQYF.

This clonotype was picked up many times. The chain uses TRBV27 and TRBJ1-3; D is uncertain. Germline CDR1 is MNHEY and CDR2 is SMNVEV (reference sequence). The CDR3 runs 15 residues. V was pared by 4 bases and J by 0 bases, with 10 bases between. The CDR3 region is CASSSALYSGNTIYF. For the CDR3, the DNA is TGTGCCAGCAGTTCGGCACTTTACTCTGGAAACACCATATATTTT.